Below, 21 T cell receptor beta chains from the same sample are listed, as sequenced in a study of T cell clones after liver transplantation. Measured with immunoSEQ multiplex PCR; TCRdb has only the in-frame clones, and not every one. The sample has tens of thousands of clones, roughly 92% seen once. Here the sequenced sample was CD8+ T cells from blood, taken approximately 25 months after liver transplant. The receptors were sampled from a human patient who received a liver transplant. Some T cells may be transferred from the graft donor.

This sequence joins TRBV7-9 and TRBJ2-5, with 7 bases identical to TRBD2. The CDR3 has 14 residues. Germline V lookup: CDR1 SEHNR, CDR2 FQNEAQ (reference sequence). Trimming took 5 bases from V and 3 from J; bases not matched to a gene: 6. The CDR3: CASSRPLAEETQYF. The CDR3 DNA sequence: TGTGCCAGCAGCAGACCCCTAGCGGAAGAGACCCAGTACTTC. Together with reference TRBV7-9 and TRBJ2-5, the CDR3 gives the full variable domain: DTGVSQNPRHKITKRGQNVTFRCDPISEHNRLYWYRQTLGQGPEFLTYFQNEAQLEKSRLLSDRFSAERPKGSFSTLEIQRTEQGDSAMYLCASSRPLAEETQYFGPGTRLLVL.

The rearrangement links TRBV10-3 to TRBJ2-6; D is uncertain. The CDR3 is 18 residues long. Looked up from germline, CDR1 is ENHRY and CDR2 is SYGVKD. V lost 5 bases and J lost 5, with 22 bases in between. The chain's CDR3 is CAISSYRCRQSRANVLTF. The CDR3 region has the DNA TGTGCCATCAGTTCTTACCGCTGTAGACAAAGTCGGGCCAACGTCCTGACTTTC.

This clone occurred once. The V call is TRBV5-1, the J call TRBJ2-1; 9 positions agree with TRBD1. Unmatched junction bases numbered 6, after V lost 3 bases and J lost 2 bases. The CDR3 runs 16 residues. From germline, CDR1 is SGHRS and CDR2 YFSETQ. As DNA, the CDR3 is TGCGCCAGCAGCTCGTCCGGGACAGGGACCTACAATGAGCAGTTCTTC. This codes for CASSSSGTGTYNEQFF.

This chain uses TRBV9 with TRBJ1-2; TRBD1 might be the D (5 bases). This CDR3 contains 13 residues. Germline V gene sequence: CDR1 SGDLS, CDR2 YYNGEE. V lost 3 bases to trimming and J lost 6 bases, with 12 bases between them. CDR3 bases: TGTGCCAGCAGCGCAGTGGGGACCGATGGCTACACCTTC. This encodes CASSAVGTDGYTF.

The rearrangement links TRBV10-3 to TRBJ1-1; D not certain. Trimming pared 2 bases from V and 1 base from J, leaving 5 bases between. The CDR3 sequence is 13 residues long. The V gene's germline CDR1 is ENHRY and CDR2 SYGVKD. The CDR3 DNA is TGTGCCATCAGTGAGGGCGGGAACACTGAAGCTTTCTTT. Amino acids: CAISEGGNTEAFF.

The chain links TRBV7-3 to TRBJ2-7; no clear D gene. Trimming left V 4 bases short and J 6 bases short, with 13 bases between. This CDR3 has 13 residues. Germline V gene data show CDR1 as SGHTA and CDR2 as FQGTGA. CDR3 sequence reads: CASSSEGWGEQYF. CDR3 nucleotides: TGTGCCAGCAGCTCAGAAGGATGGGGCGAGCAGTACTTC.

The chain joins TRBV14 to TRBJ2-7; TRBD1 might be the D (5 bases). V dropped 1 base and J dropped 5 bases, with 18 bases sitting between them. CDR1 is SGHDN and CDR2 is FVKESK in the germline V gene. The CDR3 runs 16 residues. DNA for the CDR3: TGTGCCAGCAGCCAAGTCTTCATTGGGGTAGGGGACGAGCAGTACTTC. The encoded protein is CASSQVFIGVGDEQYF.

The rearrangement links TRBV2 to TRBJ2-2; D possibly corresponds to TRBD2 (6 bases). V dropped 6 bases and J dropped 3 bases, with 8 bases sitting between them. The germline V gene encodes CDR1 SNHLY and CDR2 FYNNEI. The CDR3 runs to 13 residues. The CDR3 coding sequence is TGTGCCAGCAGAGGGACTCACACCGGGGAGCTGTTTTTT. Its translation is CASRGTHTGELFF.

The chain is built from TRBV2 and TRBJ2-1, with a weak D call TRBD2 (6 bases). Germline V lookup: CDR1 SNHLY, CDR2 FYNNEI. CDR3 length equals 15 residues. V shed 7 bases and J shed 0 bases, with 13 bases lying between them. The CDR3 sequence: CASMSGFSSYNEQFF. In DNA form, the CDR3 reads TGTGCCAGCATGAGCGGGTTTAGCTCCTACAATGAGCAGTTCTTC.

The rearrangement links TRBV29-1 to TRBJ2-2; 8 nucleotides line up with TRBD1. Germline CDR1 SQVTM, CDR2 ANQGSEA. After removal of 5 bases from V and 4 bases from J, the junction contained 3 bases not matched to a gene. CDR3 length equals 13 residues. The CDR3 loop reads CSVTGQVTGELFF. In DNA, the CDR3 is TGCAGCGTTACGGGACAGGTCACCGGGGAGCTGTTTTTT.

By frequency in the sample, this clone is medium-sized. The genes are TRBV27 and TRBJ1-2; the D is unclear. This CDR3 is 13 amino acids long. Germline V lookup: CDR1 MNHEY, CDR2 SMNVEV (reference sequence). Trimming shortened V by 0 bases and J by 4 bases, and 6 bases separated the two germline ends. CDR3 amino acids: CASSLSAFYGYTF. The CDR3 DNA is TGTGCCAGCAGTTTATCAGCATTCTATGGCTACACCTTC.

The chain links TRBV7-9 to TRBJ1-3; D gene ambiguous. V was cut by 5 bases and J by 0 bases, with 23 bases left in between. Germline loops: CDR1 SEHNR, CDR2 FQNEAQ (reference sequence). This CDR3 region has 19 residues. CDR3 residues: CASSPPFRTEYYSGNTIYF. In DNA form, the CDR3 reads TGTGCCAGCAGCCCCCCCTTTCGGACGGAGTACTACTCTGGAAACACCATATATTTT.

J is TRBJ2-7 and V is TRBV11-3, with 8 bases matching TRBD1. The J segment lost 0 bases and the V segment lost 5 bases, leaving 12 bases of the junction unmatched. The CDR3 is 17 residues long. Germline V gives CDR1 SGHNT, CDR2 YENEEA. The CDR3 DNA follows: TGTGCCAGCAGCATATGGACAGGGAATTCTAGCTCCTACGAGCAGTACTTC. This sequence encodes CASSIWTGNSSSYEQYF. Complete variable domain (other parts from reference TRBV11-3 and TRBJ2-7): EAGVVQSPRYKIIEKKQPVAFWCNPISGHNTLYWYLQNLGQGPELLIRYENEEAVDDSQLPKDRFSAERLKGVDSTLKIQPAELGDSAVYLCASSIWTGNSSSYEQYFGPGTRLTVT.

V and J are TRBV28 and TRBJ2-7; TRBD1 aligns across 10 bases. The V and J ends lost 5 bases and 4 bases, in that order; junction bases with no gene match: 8. The CDR3 totals 15 residues. In germline, CDR1 is MDHEN, CDR2 SYDVKM. The CDR3 region is CASSPGTGVQYEQYF. Written as DNA, the CDR3 is TGTGCCAGCAGTCCAGGGACAGGGGTCCAATACGAGCAGTACTTC.

The chain has TRBV9 and TRBJ2-1, with D perhaps matching TRBD1 (7 bases). CDR1 is SGDLS and CDR2 is YYNGEE in the germline V gene. CDR3 length equals 14 residues. V was cut by 6 bases and J by 5 bases, with 15 bases left in between. CDR3 nucleotide sequence: TGTGCCAGCACCCAAGACAGGGAGGACAATGAGCAGTTCTTC. Protein: CASTQDREDNEQFF. Together with reference TRBV9 and TRBJ2-1, the CDR3 gives the full variable domain: DSGVTQTPKHLITATGQRVTLRCSPRSGDLSVYWYQQSLDQGLQFLIQYYNGEERAKGNILERFSAQQFPDLHSELNLSSLELGDSALYFCASTQDREDNEQFFGPGTRLTVL.

The chain carries TRBV29-1 and TRBJ1-1, with D perhaps TRBD1 (6 bases). The CDR3 has 20 residues. The V gene lost 0 bases and the J gene lost 0 bases, with 26 bases spanning the gap. Germline CDR1 and CDR2: SQVTM and ANQGSEA. The CDR3 DNA reads as TGCAGCGTTGAAGATGTGCGGGCAGGGGAAGGGTTAAACATGAACACTGAAGCTTTCTTT. This encodes CSVEDVRAGEGLNMNTEAFF.

The chain carries TRBV19 and TRBJ1-5, with D tentatively TRBD1 (6 bases). CDR1 and CDR2 (germline): LNHDA, SQIVND (reference sequence). The V end was cut by 9 bases, the J end by 7 bases, with 10 bases between. The CDR3 is made up of 11 amino acids. The CDR3 DNA reads TGTGCCAGCGGGCAGGGGCAGCCCCAGCATTTT. It specifies CASGQGQPQHF.

This clone was counted a single time. This chain links TRBV20-1 with TRBJ2-1, with D hard to call. The CDR3 length is 10 residues. Germline CDR1 and CDR2: DFQATT and SNEGSKA (reference sequence). Trimming took off 5 bases at V and 8 bases at J, with 7 bases between the two ends. DNA for the CDR3: TGCAGTGCTGGCCTGGATGAGCAGTTCTTC. It is translated as CSAGLDEQFF.

The chain combines TRBV27 with TRBJ2-2; the match to TRBD1 covers 10 bases. Germline CDR1 MNHEY, CDR2 SMNVEV (reference sequence). Trimming at V came to 6 bases and at J to 6 bases, leaving 16 bases not matched to a gene. This CDR3 comprises 18 residues. The CDR3 DNA reads TGTGCCAGCAGACTTAGAGGGGCCGGGACAGGGGATCCCGGGGAGCTGTTTTTT. Encoded protein: CASRLRGAGTGDPGELFF.

The chain combines TRBV9 with TRBJ2-7; D gene ambiguous. Trimming pared 3 bases from V and 4 bases from J, leaving 8 bases between. The CDR3 totals 12 residues. In germline, CDR1 is SGDLS, CDR2 YYNGEE. CDR3 sequence reads: CASSGTDYEQYF. The CDR3, as DNA: TGTGCCAGCAGCGGAACAGATTACGAGCAGTACTTC.

The chain couples TRBV5-6 to TRBJ2-5; D gene uncertain. Germline V gene data show CDR1 as SGHDT and CDR2 as YYEEEE. The CDR3 spans 14 residues. V was clipped by 4 bases and J by 3 bases, with 13 bases between them. Here the CDR3 reads CASSEAFLEETQYF. The CDR3 DNA is TGTGCCAGCAGCGAAGCTTTTTTGGAAGAGACCCAGTACTTC.